A selection of T cell receptor beta chains follows, all from one sample in a study of shared T cell receptors in the human thymus. Data came from immunoSEQ multiplex PCR; TCRdb stores just in-frame clones and leaves some out. The sample includes 500,000 to 850,000 clones, 70% to 90% seen only once; the top ten take 0.0094%. The data were also submitted as part of a second study, on human thymus T cells.

Material for sequencing was thymocytes. All receptors come from a boy younger than two with a congenital heart defect. Both conserved end residues are part of each CDR3. D genes are given only for firm matches. The size entry is marked missing in some rows and otherwise reads once, few, many or a size class.

j_call | d_call | clone_size | v_call | cdr3_aa | cdr3_nt
TRBJ1-6 | NA | NA | TRBV27 | CASSRGPSSYNSPLHF | TGTGCCAGCAGTAGAGGGCCAAGCTCCTATAATTCACCCCTCCACTTT
TRBJ1-4 | NA | NA | TRBV5-1 | CAGSIGQMNEKLFF | TGCGCCGGCAGCATCGGACAGATGAATGAAAAACTGTTTTTT
TRBJ2-7 | NA | NA | TRBV14 | CASSQEYSSYEQYF | TGTGCCAGCAGCCAAGAATACAGCTCCTACGAGCAGTACTTC
TRBJ1-5 | NA | NA | TRBV2 | CASEVSGQSGGQPQHF | TGTGCCAGCGAGGTTTCGGGGCAGTCGGGGGGTCAGCCCCAGCATTTT
TRBJ1-1 | TRBD1 | few | TRBV4-3 | CASSQGQGARTEAFF | TGCGCCAGCAGCCAGGGACAGGGGGCGAGGACTGAAGCTTTCTTT
TRBJ1-1 | NA | NA | TRBV7-2 | CASSYRALQGRSEAFF | TGTGCCAGCAGCTATAGGGCCCTCCAGGGTCGGTCTGAAGCTTTCTTT
TRBJ2-5 | NA | NA | TRBV4-2 | CASSQEQGLWTQYF | TGTGCCAGCAGCCAAGAACAGGGCCTGTGGACCCAGTACTTC
TRBJ2-7 | TRBD2 | NA | TRBV7-2 | CASSSPGLSGGYEQYF | TGTGCCAGCAGCTCTCCGGGACTAAGTGGCGGCTACGAGCAGTACTTC
TRBJ1-6 | NA | NA | TRBV10-3 | CAISEFVRADNRPTQGIDNSPLHF | TGTGCCATCAGTGAGTTCGTCCGTGCTGATAATCGGCCGACACAGGGTATAGATAATTCACCCCTCCACTTT
TRBJ2-3 | TRBD2 | NA | TRBV7-2 | CASSDPPERDKTDTQYF | TGTGCCAGCAGCGACCCCCCGGAGCGGGATAAGACAGATACGCAGTATTTT
TRBJ1-1 | NA | NA | TRBV11-2 | CASSTRTVVPVAEAFF | TGTGCCAGCAGCACACGGACAGTAGTACCCGTCGCTGAAGCTTTCTTT
TRBJ1-2 | TRBD1 | NA | TRBV2 | CASRTTGDDYGYTF | TGTGCCAGCAGAACGACAGGGGACGACTATGGCTACACCTTC
TRBJ1-5 | NA | NA | TRBV7-8 | CASSLAPQGNQPQHF | TGTGCCAGCAGCTTAGCGCCCCAGGGCAATCAGCCCCAGCATTTT
TRBJ2-3 | NA | NA | TRBV28 | CASEGLPPLSTDTQYF | TGTGCCAGCGAGGGACTCCCACCGCTTAGCACAGATACGCAGTATTTT
TRBJ1-4 | NA | NA | TRBV7-2 | CASSLARNEKLFF | TGTGCCAGCAGCTTAGCCCGTAATGAAAAACTGTTTTTT
TRBJ1-1 | TRBD1 | NA | TRBV27 | CASSLSWAGGRTEAFF | TGTGCCAGCAGTTTAAGTTGGGCAGGGGGCAGAACTGAAGCTTTCTTT
TRBJ1-4 | TRBD1 | NA | TRBV7-9 | CASSAERGQGEIEKLFF | TGTGCCAGCAGCGCCGAAAGAGGCCAGGGGGAAATTGAAAAACTGTTTTTT
TRBJ2-3 | NA | few | TRBV4-2 | CASSQGGHTSTDTQYF | TGTGCCAGCAGCCAAGGGGGGCATACTAGCACAGATACGCAGTATTTT
TRBJ2-2 | NA | NA | TRBV5-1 | CASSGKDRNTGELFF | TGCGCCAGCAGCGGTAAGGACAGGAACACCGGGGAGCTGTTTTTT
TRBJ1-1 | TRBD1 | NA | TRBV4-2 | CASSQMDRPPWGTEAFF | TGTGCCAGCAGCCAAATGGACAGGCCACCTTGGGGCACTGAAGCTTTCTTT
TRBJ2-7 | TRBD2 | once | TRBV7-2 | CASSSSGLEADSYEQYF | TGTGCCAGCAGCTCCTCGGGACTAGAGGCCGACTCCTACGAGCAGTACTTC
TRBJ1-1 | NA | NA | TRBV6-5 | CASTGVNTEAFF | TGTGCCAGCACAGGGGTGAACACTGAAGCTTTCTTT
TRBJ2-3 | TRBD2 | NA | TRBV27 | CASGLDRGEYF | TGTGCCAGCGGCTTAGATCGGGGGGAGTATTTT
TRBJ2-2 | NA | NA | TRBV9 | CASSPPGSRGRELFF | TGTGCCAGCAGCCCCCCGGGCAGCAGGGGCCGGGAGCTGTTTTTT
TRBJ1-1 | TRBD1 | NA | TRBV25-1 | CASSARDREWDTEAFF | TGTGCCAGCAGTGCCCGGGACAGGGAGTGGGACACTGAAGCTTTCTTT
TRBJ1-4 | TRBD1 | NA | TRBV28 | CASSSVTGPPNEKLFF | TGTGCCAGCAGTTCAGTGACAGGGCCCCCTAATGAAAAACTGTTTTTT
TRBJ1-5 | TRBD1 | once | TRBV9 | CASSDGTDLNSNQPQHF | TGTGCCAGCAGCGACGGGACAGACCTTAATAGCAATCAGCCCCAGCATTTT
TRBJ2-7 | NA | NA | TRBV25-1 | CASSPRAGSSYEQYF | TGTGCCAGCAGTCCCCGGGCGGGAAGCTCCTACGAGCAGTACTTC
TRBJ1-1 | NA | once | TRBV6-5 | CASSNRRPGDTEAFF | TGTGCCAGCAGCAACCGGCGCCCGGGGGACACTGAAGCTTTCTTT
TRBJ1-1 | NA | NA | TRBV19 | CASSILEGYTEAFF | TGTGCCAGTAGTATATTGGAGGGGTACACTGAAGCTTTCTTT
TRBJ1-2 | NA | NA | TRBV7-9 | CASTPVGPLSYTF | TGTGCCAGCACCCCCGTGGGGCCCCTGAGCTACACCTTC
TRBJ2-2 | NA | NA | TRBV6-5 | CASQETANTGELFF | TGTGCCAGCCAGGAGACAGCGAACACCGGGGAGCTGTTTTTT
TRBJ2-7 | TRBD1 | few | TRBV27 | CASSSGDRDTYEQYF | TGTGCCAGCAGTAGTGGAGACAGGGACACCTACGAGCAGTACTTC
TRBJ2-7 | TRBD1 | NA | TRBV6-6 | CASRGGPGTGPYEQYF | TGTGCCAGCAGGGGGGGCCCCGGGACAGGGCCCTACGAGCAGTACTTC
TRBJ2-7 | TRBD1 | NA | TRBV7-6 | CASSRDSSYEQCF | TGTGCCAGCAGTCGGGACAGTTCCTACGAGCAGTGCTTC
TRBJ2-3 | TRBD1 | NA | TRBV6-5 | CASSRQGMGDTQYF | TGTGCCAGCAGCCGACAGGGGATGGGAGATACGCAGTATTTT
TRBJ2-5 | TRBD1 | NA | TRBV6-5 | CASSPRDSQETQYF | TGTGCCAGCAGTCCCCGGGACAGCCAAGAGACCCAGTACTTC
TRBJ2-3 | TRBD2 | NA | TRBV13 | CASSPTPELAGGRADTQYF | TGTGCCAGCAGCCCAACACCCGAACTAGCGGGGGGCCGGGCAGATACGCAGTATTTT
TRBJ2-2 | NA | NA | TRBV5-5 | CASSPGSGELFF | TGTGCCAGCAGCCCCGGGTCCGGGGAGCTGTTTTTT
TRBJ2-4 | TRBD2 | NA | TRBV10-1 | CASSEAGTIGKNIQYF | TGCGCCAGCAGCGAAGCCGGGACTATTGGCAAAAACATTCAGTACTTC
TRBJ2-1 | TRBD2 | NA | TRBV30 | CAWSVTAGTYNEQFF | TGTGCCTGGAGTGTAACAGCGGGGACTTACAATGAGCAGTTCTTC
TRBJ1-1 | NA | few | TRBV23-1 | CASSQSRGHPNTEAFF | TGCGCCAGCAGTCAATCCAGGGGTCACCCTAACACTGAAGCTTTCTTT
TRBJ1-1 | TRBD1 | NA | TRBV7-3 | CASSQQGEGTEAFF | TGTGCCAGCAGCCAACAGGGGGAGGGGACTGAAGCTTTCTTT
TRBJ2-2 | NA | NA | TRBV4-3 | CASSQDFRIRTGELFF | TGCGCCAGCAGCCAAGATTTTCGTATCCGCACCGGGGAGCTGTTTTTT
TRBJ2-5 | TRBD2 | NA | TRBV6-1 | CASREMGMTSGQETQYF | TGTGCCAGCAGAGAAATGGGAATGACTAGCGGACAAGAGACCCAGTACTTC
TRBJ2-5 | NA | NA | TRBV30 | CAWSHQRGETQYF | TGTGCCTGGAGCCACCAAAGGGGAGAGACCCAGTACTTC
TRBJ1-6 | TRBD1 | NA | TRBV6-4 | CASSETGTVKNSPLHF | TGTGCCAGCAGTGAGACCGGGACAGTAAAAAATTCCCCCCTCCACTTT
TRBJ1-1 | NA | NA | TRBV5-6 | CASSLGNLAGLNTEAFF | TGTGCCAGCAGCCTGGGCAACTTGGCAGGCTTGAACACTGAAGCTTTCTTT
TRBJ1-3 | NA | NA | TRBV28 | CASSFWAGGNTIYF | TGTGCCAGCAGTTTCTGGGCAGGGGGAAACACCATATATTTT
TRBJ2-7 | TRBD1 | NA | TRBV28 | CASSRQGSEQYF | TGTGCCAGCAGTAGACAGGGAAGCGAGCAGTACTTC
TRBJ1-5 | TRBD1 | NA | TRBV2 | CASRGTEPSNQPQHF | TGTGCCAGTAGAGGGACAGAGCCAAGCAATCAGCCCCAGCATTTT
TRBJ1-5 | NA | NA | TRBV2 | CASKHFRDLGGSRQPQHF | TGTGCCAGCAAACACTTCCGGGATTTGGGGGGGTCAAGACAGCCCCAGCATTTT
TRBJ1-3 | TRBD1 | NA | TRBV29-1 | CSVQLQGAGNTIYF | TGCAGCGTCCAATTACAGGGGGCTGGAAACACCATATATTTT
TRBJ1-1 | TRBD1 | NA | TRBV28 | CASSQSHRDRGLVNTEAFF | TGTGCCAGCAGTCAAAGCCACCGGGACAGGGGCCTCGTGAACACTGAAGCTTTCTTT
TRBJ1-6 | TRBD1 | NA | TRBV27 | CASSPDRGLSSYNSPLHF | TGTGCCAGCAGTCCTGACAGGGGCCTGAGCTCCTATAATTCACCCCTCCACTTT
TRBJ2-7 | TRBD1 | NA | TRBV27 | CASSQGGSGEQYF | TGTGCCAGCAGCCAAGGGGGCAGTGGCGAGCAGTACTTC
TRBJ2-2 | TRBD2 | NA | TRBV28 | CASSGPRKRGINTGELFF | TGTGCCAGCAGCGGACCCCGGAAGCGGGGGATAAACACCGGGGAGCTGTTTTTT
TRBJ2-7 | TRBD2 | NA | TRBV4-3 | CASSPQDGGASYEQYF | TGCGCCAGCAGCCCACAAGACGGGGGGGCCTCGTACGAGCAGTACTTC
TRBJ2-3 | TRBD2 | once | TRBV5-1 | CASSLVLAGFPSTDTQYF | TGCGCCAGCAGTTTGGTCCTAGCGGGCTTTCCTAGCACAGATACGCAGTATTTT
TRBJ2-7 | TRBD2 | once | TRBV28 | CASRPRDYSYEQYF | TGTGCCAGCAGACCCCGGGACTACTCCTACGAGCAGTACTTC